The present TCR beta chain was sequenced within a study of blood T cell repertoires in COVID-19. Trimming pared 1 base from V and 3 bases from J, leaving 10 bases between. Germline values: CDR1 SSHAT, CDR2 FNYEAQ (reference sequence). There are 15 residues in the CDR3. In this sample, this clone turned up a few times. Clones were read by immunoSEQ multiplex PCR, and TCRdb kept only the in-frame ones, dropping some. The top ten clones hold roughly 12% of a sample with 250,000 to 300,000 clones, about nine tenths of them seen once. This sequence was found in a woman under 40 with COVID-19, enrolled during active disease. The sample consisted of peripheral blood. This chain links TRBV7-7 with TRBJ1-3; perhaps TRBD1 as D (5 bases). The CDR3 loop reads CASSLGPGGGNTIYF. The DNA for the CDR3 is TGTGCCAGCAGCTTAGGCCCGGGGGGTGGAAACACCATATATTTT.